The 12 T cell receptor beta chains listed next were all sequenced from one sample in a study of blood T cell repertoires in COVID-19. Repertoires were generated with immunoSEQ multiplex PCR, while TCRdb's copy carries only in-frame clones and drops some. The data show about 280,000 clones, with nearly 90% seen just once and around 1.7% held by the top ten. Sequenced material: PBMCs or T cells enriched from blood (not recorded which). The receptors were sampled from a woman in her late teens or twenties with acute COVID-19.

The chain carries TRBV7-3 and TRBJ2-7, with D tentatively TRBD2 (5 bases). Germline values: CDR1 SGHTA, CDR2 FQGTGA. This CDR3 contains 14 residues. The V end lost 2 bases, the J end lost 4 bases, and 12 bases lay between the germline ends. The DNA of the CDR3 is TGTGCCAGCAGCTTAGGTCCAGCGGCATACGAGCAGTACTTC. Protein: CASSLGPAAYEQYF.

This clone was seen a handful of times. The genes are TRBV9 and TRBJ1-2, with D possibly being TRBD1 (5 bases). CDR3 length: 14 amino acids. Trimming took off 8 bases at V and 4 bases at J, with 18 bases between the two ends. Germline V lookup: CDR1 SGDLS, CDR2 YYNGEE. CDR3 loop: CASTRGPSPYGYTF. The CDR3 bases are TGTGCCAGTACAAGGGGCCCGTCCCCCTATGGCTACACCTTC.

This chain uses TRBV18 with TRBJ2-7; weak D call: TRBD2 (5 bases). V gave up 5 bases and J gave up 3 bases, with 14 bases separating them. Germline CDR1 KGHSH, CDR2 LQKENI. This CDR3 region has 14 residues. The CDR3 loop reads CASSARGSYYEQYF. CDR3 DNA sequence: TGTGCCAGCTCAGCCCGGGGTTCCTACTACGAGCAGTACTTC.

The chain joins TRBV19 to TRBJ2-1; 10 bases are shared with TRBD2. The V gene's germline CDR1 is LNHDA and CDR2 SQIVND (reference sequence). The CDR3 is 15 residues long. V shed 1 base and J 7 bases; nucleotides not matched to a gene: 4. The CDR3 is CASSIAGTSVNEQFF. The CDR3 nucleotides are TGTGCCAGTAGTATAGCGGGGACTAGCGTAAATGAGCAGTTCTTC.

The V and J genes are TRBV6-1 and TRBJ2-5, with 8 bases aligning to TRBD2. This CDR3 is 13 amino acids long. Unmatched junction bases numbered 5, after V lost 6 bases and J lost 5 bases. Germline V lookup: CDR1 MNHNS, CDR2 SASEGT. CDR3 coding DNA: TGTGCCAGCAGGCCGGGAGGGCTGGAGACCCAGTACTTC. Encoded protein: CASRPGGLETQYF.

The genes are TRBV6-4 and TRBJ2-3; TRBD2 agrees at 11 bases. CDR1 is MRHNA and CDR2 is SNTAGT in the germline V gene. The CDR3 spans 15 residues. V was clipped by 0 bases and J by 4 bases; unmatched bases: 0. In nucleotides, the CDR3 is TGTGCCAGCAGTGACTCACTAGCGGGAGCAGATACGCAGTATTTT. Amino acids: CASSDSLAGADTQYF.

The rearrangement joins TRBV5-4 to TRBJ2-1; 7 bases line up with TRBD2. This CDR3 region has 16 residues. V was pared by 4 bases and J by 0 bases, with 7 bases of the junction left unmatched. The germline V gene encodes CDR1 SGHNT and CDR2 YYREEE (reference sequence). CDR3 in amino acids: CASSSGTPISYNEQFF. For the CDR3, the DNA is TGTGCCAGCAGCAGCGGGACTCCAATCTCCTACAATGAGCAGTTCTTC.

The chain employs TRBV3-1 (or the pseudogene TRBV3-2) and TRBJ1-6, with no clear D. V lost 0 bases and J 5 bases, leaving 11 bases between the germline ends. This CDR3 spans 16 amino acids. The germline CDR1 and CDR2 sequences are LGHDT and YNNKEL (reference sequence). The CDR3 sequence: CASSQDLGVNNSPLHF. Here the CDR3 DNA reads TGTGCCAGCAGCCAAGATTTGGGAGTTAATAATTCACCCCTCCACTTT.

The chain combines TRBV7-9 with TRBJ2-7; 11 bases align to TRBD1. From germline, CDR1 is SEHNR and CDR2 FQNEAQ (reference sequence). The CDR3 loop spans 15 amino acids. Germline trimming cut 6 bases from V and 7 bases from J; bases unmatched to any gene: 11. CDR3: CASSVDRDRGREQYF. CDR3 nucleotides: TGTGCCAGCAGTGTCGACCGGGACAGGGGGAGGGAGCAGTACTTC.

A single count supports this clone. The rearrangement links TRBV18 to TRBJ1-3, with D unresolved. Between the trimmed V and J ends, which lost 6 bases and 4 bases, there was a span of 13 bases. The CDR3 is 14 amino acids. Germline V lookup: CDR1 KGHSH, CDR2 LQKENI. The CDR3, as DNA: TGTGCCAGCTCCCTTAGTCGTTCGGGAAACACCATATATTTT. This translates into CASSLSRSGNTIYF. The whole variable domain, remainder taken from reference TRBV18 and TRBJ1-3, is NAGVMQNPRHLVRRRGQEARLRCSPMKGHSHVYWYRQLPEEGLKFMVYLQKENIIDESGMPKERFSAEFPKEGPSILRIQQVVRGDSAAYFCASSLSRSGNTIYFGEGSWLTVV.

This chain joins TRBV29-1 and TRBJ2-1, with TRBD2 identical over 9 bases. CDR1 SQVTM and CDR2 ANQGSEA come from the germline V gene. The CDR3 contains 14 residues. V dropped 6 bases and J dropped 4; count of bases not matched to a gene: 7. CDR3 region: CSVEGGRVYNEQFF. CDR3 DNA sequence: TGCAGCGTGGAGGGCGGGAGGGTTTACAATGAGCAGTTCTTC.

The count of this clone is one. V gene TRBV3-1 (or the pseudogene TRBV3-2) combines with J gene TRBJ2-7; 8 positions match TRBD2. The CDR3 extends over 16 amino acids. The germline V gene encodes CDR1 LGHDT and CDR2 YNNKEL (reference sequence). V shed 0 bases and J 7 bases; nucleotides not matched to a gene: 11. The CDR3 nucleotides are TGTGCCAGCAGCCAAGATGCCCAGCGGGAGTGGTGGGAGCAGTACTTC. It yields the protein CASSQDAQREWWEQYF.